Below, one TCR beta chain is given with its context. This entry comes from a study of T cell responses to AZD1222 COVID-19 vaccine. Looked up from germline, CDR1 is SGHRS and CDR2 is YFSETQ. The ends lost 4 bases at V and 5 bases at J; junction bases unmatched: 10. The CDR3 loop spans 16 amino acids. Data came from immunoSEQ multiplex PCR; TCRdb stores just in-frame clones and leaves some out. The profile shows 130,000 to 150,000 clones, roughly 92% of them singletons. Sequenced material: peripheral blood, taken on day 0 of AZD1222 vaccination. This rearrangement joins TRBV5-1 to TRBJ2-2, with TRBD1 identical over 8 bases. The sequence came from an adult in good health. CDR3 bases: TGCGCCAGCAGCCCCGAAGGACAGGGTTGGACCGGGGAGCTGTTTTTT. Translated, it gives CASSPEGQGWTGELFF. The complete variable domain, with remaining parts taken from reference TRBV5-1 and TRBJ2-2, reads KAGVTQTPRYLIKTRGQQVTLSCSPISGHRSVSWYQQTPGQGLQFLFEYFSETQRNKGNFPGRFSGRQFSNSRSEMNVSTLELGDSALYLCASSPEGQGWTGELFFGEGSRLTVL.